This passage covers 9 T cell receptor beta chains from one sample sequenced in a study of blood T cells in healthy people across ages. Together with a sample-barcoded 5' primer, a J-beta primer mix was included in a second PCR lasting roughly 6 to 12 cycles. Each CDR3 protein is one row after TCRdb ran MiXCR on the 5' RACE reads. The repertoire includes about 1 million distinct CDR3 sequences, roughly 45% of them detected once, and about 19% sits in the top ten. The sequenced sample consisted of blood. The source of these receptors is an older woman in good health.

This clonotype was recorded at least ten times. The chain joins TRBV6-1 to TRBJ2-7; D might be TRBD1 (5 bases). Per the germline V gene, CDR1 is MNHNS and CDR2 is SASEGT. The CDR3 totals 13 residues. Trimming shortened V by 0 bases and J by 7 bases, and 10 bases separated the two germline ends. CDR3: CASSEARQSEQYF. DNA of the CDR3: TGTGCCAGCAGTGAAGCAAGACAGTCTGAGCAGTACTTC.

This clonotype was detected a few times. V and J are TRBV3-1 and TRBJ2-3; 9 nucleotides match TRBD2. V trimming: 4 bases; J trimming: 2 bases; junction bases outside the gene matches: 7. Germline V lookup: CDR1 LGHDT, CDR2 YNNKEL (reference sequence). This CDR3 spans 16 amino acids. CDR3 loop: CASSLIAGAITDTQYF. The CDR3 nucleotides read TGTGCCAGCAGCCTTATAGCGGGAGCGATCACAGATACGCAGTATTTT.

The V gene is TRBV7-9, the J gene TRBJ2-1, with D perhaps assigned TRBD1 or TRBD2 (6 bases each). The CDR3 loop spans 14 amino acids. The V end lost 4 bases, the J end lost 6 bases, and 13 bases lay between the germline ends. Per the germline V gene, CDR1 is SEHNR and CDR2 is FQNEAQ (reference sequence). The CDR3 nucleotides are TGTGCCAGCAGCTATGGCTCGGGGGCCAATGAGCAGTTCTTC. Its translation: CASSYGSGANEQFF.

The chain is built from TRBV19 and TRBJ2-7, with TRBD2 matching 8 bases. The length of the CDR3 is 14 residues. The ends lost 6 bases at V and 4 bases at J; junction bases unmatched: 8. Germline loops: CDR1 LNHDA, CDR2 SQIVND (reference sequence). The CDR3: CASRTAGAEYEQYF. The CDR3 region has the DNA TGTGCCAGTAGAACAGCGGGAGCCGAGTACGAGCAGTACTTC.

In this sample, this clonotype turned up many times. The chain has TRBV29-1 and TRBJ2-7; a possible D gene is TRBD1 (6 bases). Trimming removed 7 bases at V and 2 bases at J, with 15 bases between. The CDR3 extends over 13 amino acids. Germline V gene lookup returns CDR1 SQVTM and CDR2 ANQGSEA. Here the CDR3 reads CSAEGSGAYEQYF. The CDR3 nucleotides read TGCAGCGCCGAAGGGTCAGGGGCCTACGAGCAGTACTTC.

As to this clonotype: A junction boundary mismatches the germline segment, possibly from a read error. The V and J genes are TRBV7-8 and TRBJ2-1, with TRBD1 matching 7 bases. Per the germline V gene, CDR1 is SGHVS and CDR2 is FQNEAQ. CDR3 length: 15 residues. The CDR3 nucleotides read TGTGCCAGCAGCCCATCCGGGACAGTCTACAATGAGCTGTTCTTC. The encoded protein is CASSPSGTVYNELFF.

The V and J genes are TRBV28 and TRBJ1-5, with D uncertain. The CDR3 consists of 15 residues. In germline, CDR1 is MDHEN, CDR2 SYDVKM. The germline V and J ends were trimmed by 5 bases and 3 bases, with 14 bases remaining between them. The CDR3 region has the DNA TGTGCCAGCAGTCCCCCGGACGGATTCAATCAGCCCCAGCATTTT. It codes for CASSPPDGFNQPQHF.

The V gene is TRBV20-1, the J gene TRBJ2-1; possibly TRBD1 for D (6 bases). TRBJ2-7 explains the end of the DNA better; the J call may be wrong. This CDR3 comprises 15 residues. The germline V gene has CDR1 DFQATT and CDR2 SNEGSKA (reference sequence). The CDR3, as DNA: TGCAGTGCCGCCCCCGTACAGGGTGTTTACAATGAGCAGTACTTC. Translation gives CSAAPVQGVYNEQYF.

This clonotype came up a few times. V usage is TRBV7-9 and J usage is TRBJ2-1, with 7 bases that match TRBD1. V lost 6 bases and J lost 4; bases outside the gene matches: 9. CDR3 size: 15 residues. The germline gives CDR1 SEHNR, CDR2 FQNEAQ (reference sequence). CDR3 in DNA: TGTGCCAGCAGACCACAGGGGCGGACTTACAATGAGCAGTTCTTC. Translated, it gives CASRPQGRTYNEQFF.